This is a list of T cell receptor beta chains from one sample in a study of cytomegalovirus exposure and HLA in healthy donors. The data were produced by immunoSEQ multiplex PCR, yet TCRdb's version contains in-frame clones alone and is incomplete. The data show around 180,000 clones, approximately 84% seen once. The sample comprised PBMCs. These receptors were collected from a man between 18 and 35 years old in good health and CMV-seronegative. The CDR3 runs from the conserved cysteine through the conserved F or W. Each record gives: clone size, V gene, D gene, J gene, CDR3 protein, CDR3 DNA. D genes are given only for firm matches. Rows give clone size only sometimes, using once, few, many, or a class for an expanded clone.

>.|TRBV18|TRBD1|TRBJ2-5
CASSQQGAGETQYF
TGTGCCAGCTCACAGCAGGGGGCCGGGGAGACCCAGTACTTC
>.|TRBV28|TRBD2|TRBJ2-2
CASSLWAGVSNTGELFF
TGTGCCAGCAGTTTATGGGCGGGAGTATCGAACACCGGGGAGCTGTTTTTT
>.|TRBV11-3|TRBD2|TRBJ2-3
CACQPSGSAADTQYF
TGTGCCTGTCAACCTAGCGGGAGCGCGGCAGATACGCAGTATTTT
>.|TRBV4-1|TRBD2|TRBJ2-1
CASSQSSGKVNEQFF
TGCGCCAGCAGCCAAAGTAGCGGGAAGGTCAATGAGCAGTTCTTC
>.|TRBV27|TRBD2|TRBJ2-1
CASSFFGGSDEQFF
TGTGCCAGCAGTTTTTTCGGCGGGAGCGATGAGCAGTTCTTC
>.|TRBV5-6|.|TRBJ2-5
CASSGEDIQETQYF
TGTGCCAGCAGCGGAGAGGACATACAAGAGACCCAGTACTTC
>.|TRBV5-1|TRBD2|TRBJ2-7
CASSFNWGSGGPYEQYF
TGCGCCAGCAGCTTTAATTGGGGTAGCGGGGGACCCTACGAGCAGTACTTC
>few|TRBV2|TRBD1|TRBJ1-5
CASQRTGPEGQPQHF
TGTGCCAGCCAGAGGACAGGACCGGAAGGGCAGCCCCAGCATTTT
>.|TRBV27|TRBD2|TRBJ2-7
CASSLSGSFYEQYF
TGTGCCAGCAGTTTAAGCGGGAGTTTCTACGAGCAGTACTTC
>.|TRBV21-1|.|TRBJ1-5
CASIHYRDRNQPQHF
TGTGCCAGCATCCATTATCGGGACAGAAATCAGCCCCAGCATTTT
>.|TRBV11-2|.|TRBJ1-6
CASSPQGYNNSPLHF
TGTGCCAGCAGCCCCCAGGGTTATAATAATTCACCCCTCCACTTT
>.|TRBV5-1|TRBD2|TRBJ2-1
CASSAGLAGDIRGDEQFF
TGCGCCAGCAGCGCCGGACTAGCGGGAGATATTAGGGGCGATGAGCAGTTCTTC
>.|TRBV5-1|.|TRBJ2-1
CASSFTGRSYNEQFF
TGCGCCAGCAGTTTTACAGGCCGCTCCTACAATGAGCAGTTCTTC
>once|TRBV4-1|.|TRBJ2-7
CASSQEGKNLAYEQYF
TGCGCCAGCAGCCAAGAGGGCAAGAACTTGGCCTACGAGCAGTACTTC
>.|TRBV27|.|TRBJ1-1
CASSTGGTEAFF
TGTGCCAGCAGTACCGGGGGCACTGAAGCTTTCTTT
>.|TRBV9|TRBD1|TRBJ2-1
CASSSRTGQFF
TGTGCCAGCAGCTCCCGGACAGGCCAGTTCTTC
>.|TRBV7-2|TRBD1|TRBJ2-4
CASSPGQGVAKNIQYF
TGTGCCAGCAGCCCTGGACAGGGAGTAGCCAAAAACATTCAGTACTTC
>.|TRBV6-5|.|TRBJ1-2
CASTPLRPWIYGYTF
TGTGCCAGCACCCCCTTGAGGCCCTGGATTTATGGCTACACCTTC
>.|TRBV18|.|TRBJ1-2
CASFTGRDFFGYTF
TGTGCCAGCTTCACTGGCAGGGACTTTTTTGGCTACACCTTC
>.|TRBV4-1|.|TRBJ1-4
CASSQEGGAGGEKLFF
TGCGCCAGCAGCCAAGAGGGGGGAGCAGGCGGGGAAAAACTGTTTTTT
>.|TRBV7-9|.|TRBJ1-3
CASSFSISGNTIYF
TGTGCCAGCAGCTTTTCTATCTCTGGAAACACCATATATTTT
>.|TRBV29-1|.|TRBJ2-5
CSVDPFTQETQYF
TGCAGCGTTGACCCATTTACTCAAGAGACCCAGTACTTC
>many|TRBV15|TRBD1|TRBJ1-5
CATSLKGAEQPQHF
TGTGCCACTTCCCTAAAGGGGGCAGAACAGCCCCAGCATTTT
>once|TRBV9|TRBD1|TRBJ2-1
CASSVDGDSSYNEQFF
TGTGCCAGCAGCGTAGACGGGGACAGCTCCTACAATGAGCAGTTCTTC
>.|TRBV11-2|TRBD1|TRBJ2-4
CASSVPGQGEF
TGTGCCAGCAGCGTCCCGGGACAGGGAGAATTC
>.|TRBV7-3|TRBD2|TRBJ2-7
CASSFSGSSYEQYF
TGTGCCAGCAGCTTCAGCGGGAGCTCCTACGAGCAGTACTTC
>.|TRBV7-2|TRBD2|TRBJ2-7
CASSLFSGGSYEQYF
TGTGCCAGCAGCTTGTTTAGCGGGGGCTCCTACGAGCAGTACTTC
>.|TRBV27|TRBD2|TRBJ2-7
CASSFPLAGVSYEQYF
TGTGCCAGCAGTTTCCCGCTAGCGGGAGTGTCCTACGAGCAGTACTTC
>.|TRBV19|.|TRBJ1-1
CASSIIEGTEAFF
TGTGCCAGTAGTATAATCGAGGGCACTGAAGCTTTCTTT
>.|TRBV7-9|TRBD1|TRBJ1-1
CASSSQGIYDEAFF
TGTGCCAGCAGCTCACAGGGGATTTATGATGAAGCTTTCTTT
>.|TRBV2|TRBD1|TRBJ1-5
CASTNRGQPQHF
TGTGCCAGCACCAACAGGGGACAGCCCCAGCATTTT
>few|TRBV18|.|TRBJ1-5
CASSPSGRVGQPQHF
TGTGCCAGCTCACCAAGCGGGCGGGTCGGTCAGCCCCAGCATTTT
>.|TRBV6-6|.|TRBJ2-7
CASSHGEQYF
TGTGCCAGCAGTCACGGCGAGCAGTACTTC
>.|TRBV6-6|.|TRBJ1-1
CASSWGTEAFF
TGTGCCAGCAGTTGGGGGACAGAAGCTTTCTTT
>few|TRBV29-1|.|TRBJ1-1
CSVGMRGTEAFF
TGCAGCGTCGGAATGAGGGGGACTGAAGCTTTCTTT
>.|TRBV5-1|TRBD1|TRBJ1-1
CASSPGQTGPGFWTEAFF
TGCGCCAGCAGCCCCGGGCAGACAGGGCCCGGTTTTTGGACTGAAGCTTTCTTT
>few|TRBV30|.|TRBJ2-7
CASRTGGLSYEQYF
TGTGCCTCTCGAACCGGCGGGTTAAGCTACGAGCAGTACTTC
>.|TRBV5-1|.|TRBJ2-2
CASSPDSTGELFF
TGCGCCAGCAGCCCGGACAGCACCGGGGAGCTGTTTTTT
>.|TRBV14|.|TRBJ2-5
CASSQVGRGQETQYF
TGTGCCAGCAGCCAAGTCGGGCGGGGCCAAGAGACCCAGTACTTC
>.|TRBV5-1|TRBD2|TRBJ2-7
CASRGGPGEQYF
TGCGCCAGCAGGGGAGGGCCGGGAGAGCAGTACTTC
>.|TRBV11-2|.|TRBJ2-2
CASSLDVRYTGELFF
TGTGCCAGCAGCTTAGATGTGAGGTACACCGGGGAGCTGTTTTTT
>few|TRBV5-1|.|TRBJ1-4
CASSLDQRNEKLFF
TGCGCCAGCAGCTTGGATCAGAGGAATGAAAAACTGTTTTTT
>once|TRBV7-9|TRBD2|TRBJ2-1
CASSSPGLAGYNEQFF
TGTGCCAGCAGTTCCCCGGGACTAGCGGGCTACAATGAGCAGTTCTTC
>.|TRBV4-3|.|TRBJ1-5
CASSQDSGRQPQHF
TGCGCCAGCAGCCAAGATTCCGGGAGGCAGCCCCAGCATTTT
>few|TRBV19|.|TRBJ1-1
CASATGPYTEAFF
TGTGCCAGCGCGACAGGTCCCTACACTGAAGCTTTCTTT
>.|TRBV2|.|TRBJ2-7
CASIGTDRLYEQYF
TGTGCCAGCATAGGAACAGACAGACTCTACGAGCAGTACTTC
>once|TRBV9|TRBD2|TRBJ2-3
CASSLDWRGAGDTQYF
TGTGCCAGCAGCCTAGACTGGCGGGGGGCGGGGGATACGCAGTATTTT
>.|TRBV7-3|TRBD2|TRBJ2-3
CASSLIREGTQYF
TGTGCCAGCAGCTTAATAAGGGAGGGTACGCAGTATTTT
>.|TRBV7-9|.|TRBJ1-5
CASSLGQYNQPQHF
TGTGCCAGCAGCTTAGGCCAGTATAATCAGCCCCAGCATTTT
>.|TRBV11-2|.|TRBJ2-7
CASSLSFYHYEQYF
TGTGCCAGCAGCTTATCCTTCTACCACTACGAGCAGTACTTC
>.|TRBV7-9|TRBD2|TRBJ2-3
CASGLAGTPDTQYF
TGTGCCAGCGGACTAGCGGGAACCCCAGATACGCAGTATTTT